This T cell receptor beta chain derives from a study of blood T cell repertoires in COVID-19. Assay: immunoSEQ multiplex PCR; the TCRdb copy retains only in-frame clones and omits some. The top ten clones hold 4% to 4.5% of a sample with fewer than 110,000 clones, approximately 80% of them seen once. Germline CDR1 is SGHTA and CDR2 is FQGNSA. The CDR3 sequence is 15 residues long. With 2 bases clipped from V and 6 bases from J, the junction kept 7 bases outside the gene matches. This clonotype originated in a man between 65 and 80 years old with acute or convalescent COVID-19. The material sequenced was peripheral blood. This chain links TRBV7-2 with TRBJ2-1; 7 bases are a match to TRBD1. In nucleotides, the CDR3 is TGTGCCAGCAGCTTACAGGCTACAGGGGTCAATGAGCAGTTCTTC. It codes for CASSLQATGVNEQFF.